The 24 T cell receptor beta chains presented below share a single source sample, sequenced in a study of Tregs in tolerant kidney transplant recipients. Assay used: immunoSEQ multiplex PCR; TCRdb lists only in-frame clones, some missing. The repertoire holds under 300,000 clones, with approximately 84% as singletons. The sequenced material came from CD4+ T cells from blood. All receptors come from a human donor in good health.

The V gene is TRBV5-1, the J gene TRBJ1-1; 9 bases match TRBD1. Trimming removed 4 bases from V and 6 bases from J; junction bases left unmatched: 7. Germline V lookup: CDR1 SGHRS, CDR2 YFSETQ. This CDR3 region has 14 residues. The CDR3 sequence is CASSATGGTPEAFF. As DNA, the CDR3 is TGCGCCAGCAGCGCCACAGGGGGCACCCCTGAAGCTTTCTTT.

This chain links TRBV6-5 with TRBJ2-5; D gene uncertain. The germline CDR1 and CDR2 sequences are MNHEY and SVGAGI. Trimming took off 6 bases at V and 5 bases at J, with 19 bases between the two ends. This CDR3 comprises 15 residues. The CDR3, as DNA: TGTGCCAGCAGGTATCACGGAAATGAAGGCGAGACCCAGTACTTC. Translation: CASRYHGNEGETQYF.

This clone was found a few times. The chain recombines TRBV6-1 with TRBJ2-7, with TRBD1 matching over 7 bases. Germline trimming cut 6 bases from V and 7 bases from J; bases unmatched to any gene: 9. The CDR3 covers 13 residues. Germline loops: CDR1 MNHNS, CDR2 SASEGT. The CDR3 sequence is CASRLTGRGEQYF. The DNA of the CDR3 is TGTGCCAGCAGGCTGACAGGGCGCGGGGAGCAGTACTTC.

For the CDR3, the DNA is TGTGCCAGCAGCTTAGAAGGGGGGATGAACGAGCAGTACTTC. It specifies CASSLEGGMNEQYF. V is TRBV7-7 and J is TRBJ2-7; TRBD1 or TRBD2 may be the D gene (6 bases each). The CDR3 contains 14 residues. Trimming removed 1 base from V and 5 bases from J, with 12 bases in between. Germline V gene lookup returns CDR1 SSHAT and CDR2 FNYEAQ (reference sequence).

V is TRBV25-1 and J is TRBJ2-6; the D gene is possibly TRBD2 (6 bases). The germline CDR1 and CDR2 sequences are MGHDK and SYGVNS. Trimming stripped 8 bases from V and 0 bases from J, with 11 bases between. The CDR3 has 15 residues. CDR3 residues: CASGGRNSGANVLTF. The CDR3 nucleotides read TGTGCCAGCGGAGGGAGAAACTCTGGGGCCAACGTCCTGACTTTC.

The CDR3 spells CASSKDSRYNYGYTF. The DNA for the CDR3 is TGTGCCAGCAGTAAGGACAGCCGATATAACTATGGCTACACCTTC. The genes are TRBV2 and TRBJ1-2; D is possibly TRBD1 (6 bases). The V gene's germline CDR1 is SNHLY and CDR2 FYNNEI. The CDR3 contains 15 residues. Trimming took off 5 bases at V and 1 base at J, with 14 bases between the two ends.

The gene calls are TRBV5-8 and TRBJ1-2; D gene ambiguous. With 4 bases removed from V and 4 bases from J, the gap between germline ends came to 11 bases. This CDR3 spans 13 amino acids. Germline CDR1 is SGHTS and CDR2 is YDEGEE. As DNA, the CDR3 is TGTGCCAGCAGCCCGGACCAATCCTATGGCTACACCTTC. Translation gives CASSPDQSYGYTF.

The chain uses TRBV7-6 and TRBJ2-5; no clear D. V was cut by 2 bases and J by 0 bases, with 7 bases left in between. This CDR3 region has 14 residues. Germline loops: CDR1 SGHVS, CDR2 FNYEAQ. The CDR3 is CASSLLRHQETQYF. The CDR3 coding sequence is TGTGCCAGCAGCTTACTCAGACACCAAGAGACCCAGTACTTC.

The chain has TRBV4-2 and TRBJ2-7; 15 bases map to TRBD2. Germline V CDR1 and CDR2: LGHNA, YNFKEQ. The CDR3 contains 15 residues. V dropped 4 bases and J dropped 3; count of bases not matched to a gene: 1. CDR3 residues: CASSRTSGRGYEQYF. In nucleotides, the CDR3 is TGTGCCAGCAGCCGGACTAGCGGGAGGGGCTACGAGCAGTACTTC.

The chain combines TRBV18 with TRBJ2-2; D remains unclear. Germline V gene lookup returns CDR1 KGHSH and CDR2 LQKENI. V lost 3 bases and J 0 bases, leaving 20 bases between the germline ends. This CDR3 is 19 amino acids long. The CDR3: CASSPNVAVSYANTGELFF. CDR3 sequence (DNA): TGTGCCAGCTCACCTAATGTGGCTGTCAGTTACGCGAACACCGGGGAGCTGTTTTTT.

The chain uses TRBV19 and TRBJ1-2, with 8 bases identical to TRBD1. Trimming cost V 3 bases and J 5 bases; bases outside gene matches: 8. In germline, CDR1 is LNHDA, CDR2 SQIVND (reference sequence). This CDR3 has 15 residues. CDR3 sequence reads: CASSIVGTGEYGYTF. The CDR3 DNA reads TGTGCCAGTAGTATCGTAGGGACAGGAGAGTATGGCTACACCTTC.

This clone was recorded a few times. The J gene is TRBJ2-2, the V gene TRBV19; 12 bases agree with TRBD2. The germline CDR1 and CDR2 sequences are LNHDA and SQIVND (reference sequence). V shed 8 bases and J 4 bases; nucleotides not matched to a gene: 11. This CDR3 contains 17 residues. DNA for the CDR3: TGTGCCAGTTCCGGGCTAGCGGGAGGGCCGGGCACCGGGGAGCTGTTTTTT. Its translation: CASSGLAGGPGTGELFF.

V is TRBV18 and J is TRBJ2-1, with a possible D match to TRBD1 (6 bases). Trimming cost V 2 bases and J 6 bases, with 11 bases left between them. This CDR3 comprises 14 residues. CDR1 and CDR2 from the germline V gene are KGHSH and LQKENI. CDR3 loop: CASSPNTGSNEQFF. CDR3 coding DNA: TGTGCCAGCTCACCAAATACAGGGTCCAATGAGCAGTTCTTC.

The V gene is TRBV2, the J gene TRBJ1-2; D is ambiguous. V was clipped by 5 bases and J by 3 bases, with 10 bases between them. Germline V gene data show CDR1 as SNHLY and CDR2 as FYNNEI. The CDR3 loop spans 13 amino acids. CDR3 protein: CASSPSGDYGYTF. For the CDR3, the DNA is TGTGCCAGCAGTCCAAGTGGGGACTATGGCTACACCTTC. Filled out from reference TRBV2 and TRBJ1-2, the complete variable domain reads EPEVTQTPSHQVTQMGQEVILRCVPISNHLYFYWYRQILGQKVEFLVSFYNNEISEKSEIFDDQFSVERPDGSNFTLKIRSTKLEDSAMYFCASSPSGDYGYTFGSGTRLTVV.

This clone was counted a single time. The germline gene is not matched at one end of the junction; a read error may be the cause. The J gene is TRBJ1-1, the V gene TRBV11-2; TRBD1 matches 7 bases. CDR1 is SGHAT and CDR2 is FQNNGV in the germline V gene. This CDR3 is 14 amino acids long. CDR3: CASSSFTGATGAFF. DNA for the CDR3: TGTGCCAGCAGCTCCTTTACAGGGGCCACTGGAGCTTTCTTT.

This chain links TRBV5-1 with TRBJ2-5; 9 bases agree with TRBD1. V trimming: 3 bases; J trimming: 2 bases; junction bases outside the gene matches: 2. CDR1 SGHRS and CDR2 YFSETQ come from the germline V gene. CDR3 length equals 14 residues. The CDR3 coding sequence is TGCGCCAGCAGCTCGGGACAGGGTCAAGAGACCCAGTACTTC. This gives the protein CASSSGQGQETQYF. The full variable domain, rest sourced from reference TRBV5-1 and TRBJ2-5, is KAGVTQTPRYLIKTRGQQVTLSCSPISGHRSVSWYQQTPGQGLQFLFEYFSETQRNKGNFPGRFSGRQFSNSRSEMNVSTLELGDSALYLCASSSGQGQETQYFGPGTRLLVL.

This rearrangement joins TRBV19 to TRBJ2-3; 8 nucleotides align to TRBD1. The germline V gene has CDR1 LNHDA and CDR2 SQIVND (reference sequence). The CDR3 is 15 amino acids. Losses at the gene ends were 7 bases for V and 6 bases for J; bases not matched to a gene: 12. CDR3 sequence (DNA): TGTGCCAGTATGCGACAGGGGAGGAACACGGATACGCAGTATTTT. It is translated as CASMRQGRNTDTQYF.

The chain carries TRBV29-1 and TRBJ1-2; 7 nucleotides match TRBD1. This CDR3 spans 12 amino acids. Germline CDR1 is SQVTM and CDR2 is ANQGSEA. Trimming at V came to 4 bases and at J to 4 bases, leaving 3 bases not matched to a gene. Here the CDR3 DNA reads TGCAGCGTTGGAGGGGGCGCCTATGGCTACACCTTC. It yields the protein CSVGGGAYGYTF.

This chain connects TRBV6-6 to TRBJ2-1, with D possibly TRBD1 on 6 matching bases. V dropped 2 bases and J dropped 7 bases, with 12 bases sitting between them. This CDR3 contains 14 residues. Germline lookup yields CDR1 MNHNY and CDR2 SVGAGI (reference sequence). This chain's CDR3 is CASSYPLTGNEQFF. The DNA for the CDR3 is TGTGCCAGCAGTTACCCTCTTACAGGGAATGAGCAGTTCTTC.

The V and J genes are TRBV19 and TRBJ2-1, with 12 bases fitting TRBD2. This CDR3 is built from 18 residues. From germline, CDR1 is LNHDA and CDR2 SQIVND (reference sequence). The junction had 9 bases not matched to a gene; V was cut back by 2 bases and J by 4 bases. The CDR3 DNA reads TGTGCCAGTAGTATAAAGGGGATTGGACTAGCGGGGTACAATGAGCAGTTCTTC. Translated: CASSIKGIGLAGYNEQFF.

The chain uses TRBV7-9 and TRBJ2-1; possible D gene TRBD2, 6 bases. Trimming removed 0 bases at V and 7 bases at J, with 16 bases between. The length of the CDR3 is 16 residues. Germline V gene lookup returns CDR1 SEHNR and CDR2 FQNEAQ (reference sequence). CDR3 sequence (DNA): TGTGCCAGCAGCTTAGCCGGTAGCGGAAATAGGAATGAGCAGTTCTTC. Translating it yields CASSLAGSGNRNEQFF.

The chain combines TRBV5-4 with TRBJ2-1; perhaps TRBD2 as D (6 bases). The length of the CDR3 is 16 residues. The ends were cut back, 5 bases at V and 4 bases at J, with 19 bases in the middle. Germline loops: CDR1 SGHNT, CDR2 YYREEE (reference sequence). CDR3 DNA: TGTGCCAGCAGGCGGGACCTCGGGACCCAATACAATGAGCAGTTCTTC. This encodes CASRRDLGTQYNEQFF.

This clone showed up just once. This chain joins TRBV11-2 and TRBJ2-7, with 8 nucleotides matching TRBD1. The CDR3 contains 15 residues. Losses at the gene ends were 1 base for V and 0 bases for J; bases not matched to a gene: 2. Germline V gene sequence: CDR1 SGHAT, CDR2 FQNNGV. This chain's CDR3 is CASSLGGQASYEQYF. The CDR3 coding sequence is TGTGCCAGCAGCTTAGGGGGACAGGCCTCCTACGAGCAGTACTTC.

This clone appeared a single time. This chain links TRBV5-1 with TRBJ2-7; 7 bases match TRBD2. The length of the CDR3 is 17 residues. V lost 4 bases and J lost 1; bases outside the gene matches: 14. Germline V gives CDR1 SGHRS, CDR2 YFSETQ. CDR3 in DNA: TGCGCCAGCAGCAGAACCCCTAGCGGAGCGAATTCCTACGAGCAGTACTTC. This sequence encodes CASSRTPSGANSYEQYF. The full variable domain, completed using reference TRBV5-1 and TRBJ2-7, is KAGVTQTPRYLIKTRGQQVTLSCSPISGHRSVSWYQQTPGQGLQFLFEYFSETQRNKGNFPGRFSGRQFSNSRSEMNVSTLELGDSALYLCASSRTPSGANSYEQYFGPGTRLTVT.